The rows below give T cell receptor beta chains drawn from one sample of a study of T cells in Graves' hyperthyroidism and ophthalmopathy. TCRdb processed the multiplex PCR reads anew with MiXCR; each CDR3 protein has one entry. The sample lists around 340,000 distinct CDR3 sequences; about a sixth were seen once. The sample consisted of blood. The receptors stem from a woman aged 40 to 50 with Graves' ophthalmopathy. Each CDR3 is given with its conserved first and last residue. The D gene is left open where the match is weak. The listing skips clone size in some rows; elsewhere it reads once, few, many or a size class.

J	V	D	size	CDR3	DNA
TRBJ2-5	TRBV11-1	TRBD2	NA	CASSYTPGLQETQYF	TGTGCCAGCAGTTACACCCCGGGACTACAAGAGACCCAGTACTTC
TRBJ2-4	TRBV11-2	NA	many	CASSLSSGHGNIQYF	TGTGCCAGCAGCTTAAGTTCAGGCCACGGAAACATTCAGTACTTC
TRBJ1-1	TRBV6-1	NA	many	CASSEWGSNTEAFF	TGTGCCAGCAGTGAATGGGGCAGTAACACTGAAGCTTTCTTT
TRBJ2-7	TRBV10-3	NA	many	CAISEFDRPPEEQYF	TGTGCCATCAGTGAGTTCGACAGGCCTCCGGAGGAGCAGTACTTC
TRBJ2-7	TRBV4-1	TRBD1	many	CASSQTGTAAEQYF	TGCGCCAGCAGCCAGACCGGGACAGCAGCCGAGCAGTACTTC
TRBJ2-5	TRBV12-3/TRBV12-4	TRBD2	many	CASGASGRVETQYF	TGTGCCAGCGGGGCTAGCGGGAGAGTGGAGACCCAGTACTTC
TRBJ1-1	TRBV20-1	NA	NA	CSPCRGQGCTEAFF	TGCAGTCCATGCCGGGGGCAGGGATGCACTGAAGCTTTCTTT
TRBJ1-1	TRBV20-1	NA	many	CSALQESNTEAFF	TGCAGTGCCCTCCAGGAGTCGAACACTGAAGCTTTCTTT
TRBJ2-6	TRBV29-1	NA	NA	CSVENQNSGANVLTF	TGCAGCGTTGAAAACCAAAACTCTGGGGCCAACGTCCTGACTTTC
TRBJ2-7	TRBV12-3/TRBV12-4	TRBD1	many	CASSSGQGDYEQYF	TGTGCCAGCAGTTCGGGACAGGGAGACTACGAGCAGTACTTC
TRBJ1-5	TRBV6-1	NA	many	CASSEPGLRLDQPQHF	TGTGCCAGCAGTGAACCAGGGTTGAGGTTGGATCAGCCCCAGCATTTT
TRBJ2-2	TRBV6-4	TRBD1	many	CASSPTGGENTGELFF	TGTGCCAGCAGTCCTACAGGGGGCGAGAACACCGGGGAGCTGTTTTTT
TRBJ1-5	TRBV19	NA	NA	CASSKDMGQPQHF	TGTGCCAGTAGTAAGGATATGGGGCAGCCCCAGCATTTT
TRBJ2-7	TRBV6-2/TRBV6-3	NA	NA	CASREVDGYEQYF	TGTGCCAGCAGAGAGGTGGACGGCTACGAGCAGTACTTC
TRBJ2-7	TRBV6-5	NA	many	CASSSGNEQYF	TGTGCCAGCAGTTCAGGGAACGAGCAGTACTTC
TRBJ2-5	TRBV6-2/TRBV6-3	TRBD2	NA	CASSYLAGGTQETQYF	TGTGCCAGCAGTTACTTAGCGGGAGGGACCCAAGAGACCCAGTACTTC
TRBJ2-3	TRBV10-3	TRBD2	many	CAVRRTSGSTDTQYF	TGTGCCGTACGTCGGACTAGCGGAAGCACAGATACGCAGTATTTT
TRBJ1-1	TRBV29-1	NA	many	CSVEQDTEAFF	TGCAGCGTTGAACAGGACACTGAAGCTTTCTTT
TRBJ2-7	TRBV7-9	TRBD1	many	CASSYEDRVFEQYF	TGTGCCAGCAGCTACGAGGACAGGGTGTTTGAGCAGTACTTC
TRBJ2-7	TRBV5-1	TRBD1	many	CASSSTGARYEQYF	TGCGCCAGCAGCTCCACAGGGGCGAGGTACGAGCAGTACTTC
TRBJ2-7	TRBV6-1	NA	many	CASSEAKDSPYEQYF	TGTGCCAGCAGTGAAGCAAAGGACAGCCCCTACGAGCAGTACTTC
TRBJ2-7	TRBV7-9	TRBD2	many	CASSLEGGMYEQYF	TGTGCCAGCAGCTTAGAGGGAGGGATGTACGAGCAGTACTTC
TRBJ2-7	TRBV11-2	NA	many	CASSAGVGYEQYF	TGTGCCAGCAGCGCGGGTGTTGGCTACGAGCAGTACTTC
TRBJ2-2	TRBV29-1	TRBD2	many	CSGRIAGSTGELFF	TGCAGCGGGAGGATAGCGGGAAGCACCGGGGAGCTGTTTTTT
TRBJ2-2	TRBV25-1	NA	many	CASRERTRTGELFF	TGTGCCAGCAGAGAACGGACCCGAACCGGGGAGCTGTTTTTT
TRBJ2-4	TRBV18	NA	many	CASSPDFTIAKNIQYF	TGTGCCAGCTCACCCGACTTTACCATAGCCAAAAACATTCAGTACTTC
TRBJ2-7	TRBV15	NA	NA	CATSRDGGGHEQYF	TGTGCCACCAGCAGAGACGGAGGGGGCCACGAGCAGTACTTC
TRBJ1-5	TRBV20-1	NA	many	CSANVPRGGQPQHF	TGCAGTGCTAACGTCCCGAGGGGGGGTCAGCCCCAGCATTTT
TRBJ2-7	TRBV11-3	TRBD2	many	CASSSSGRSYEQYF	TGTGCCAGCAGCTCTAGCGGGAGATCGTACGAGCAGTACTTC
TRBJ1-5	TRBV6-2/TRBV6-3	NA	many	CASSYGQGRQPQHF	TGTGCCAGCAGTTACGGGCAGGGCCGGCAGCCCCAGCATTTT
TRBJ1-1	TRBV24-1	TRBD1	many	CATSDRTGSTEAFF	TGTGCCACCAGTGACAGGACAGGGTCCACTGAAGCTTTCTTT
TRBJ2-7	TRBV19	TRBD1	few	CVSSRQGDEQYF	TGTGTCAGTAGTCGACAGGGGGACGAGCAGTACTTC
TRBJ1-1	TRBV11-3	NA	many	CASSLVATQNTEAFF	TGTGCCAGCAGCTTAGTGGCCACGCAGAACACTGAAGCTTTCTTT
TRBJ2-7	TRBV28	TRBD1	many	CASSSSGTGREQYF	TGTGCCAGCAGTTCTTCCGGGACAGGGAGAGAGCAGTACTTC
TRBJ2-2	TRBV6-2/TRBV6-3	NA	many	CASEPGLNTGELFF	TGTGCCAGCGAACCGGGACTGAACACCGGGGAGCTGTTTTTT
TRBJ2-7	TRBV6-2/TRBV6-3	NA	many	CASSYSRGIYEQYF	TGTGCCAGCAGTTACTCCCGGGGAATCTACGAGCAGTACTTC
TRBJ1-5	TRBV12-3/TRBV12-4	NA	many	CASSLVPSESYQPQHF	TGTGCCAGCAGTTTAGTCCCCTCTGAGAGCTATCAGCCCCAGCATTTT
TRBJ1-1	TRBV19	NA	many	CASKVDRMRNTEAFF	TGTGCCAGTAAGGTGGACAGAATGAGGAACACTGAAGCTTTCTTT
TRBJ2-2	TRBV27	NA	many	CASSQLSGEEAGELFF	TGTGCCAGCAGTCAACTGTCGGGGGAGGAGGCCGGGGAGCTGTTTTTT
TRBJ1-1	TRBV19	NA	many	CASADRMNTEAFF	TGTGCCAGTGCCGACAGAATGAACACTGAAGCTTTCTTT
TRBJ1-6	TRBV15	NA	many	CATSRGTANSPLHF	TGTGCCACCAGCAGAGGCACAGCTAATTCACCCCTCCACTTT
TRBJ1-2	TRBV12-3/TRBV12-4	TRBD1	many	CASSWGQVLDYGYTF	TGTGCCAGCAGTTGGGGACAGGTTTTGGACTATGGCTACACCTTC
TRBJ2-7	TRBV12-3/TRBV12-4	TRBD2	many	CASSRLAGGGEQYF	TGTGCCAGCAGTCGACTAGCGGGAGGGGGAGAGCAGTACTTC